One and the same sample provided the 20 T cell receptor beta chains below, sequenced in a study of T cell responses to AZD1222 COVID-19 vaccine. The protocol was immunoSEQ multiplex PCR, while the TCRdb copy is restricted to in-frame clones and leaves out a portion. The sample comprises 75,000 to 95,000 clones, 70% to 90% of which are singletons, and about 13% rests with the top ten. This specimen was peripheral blood, taken on day 0 of AZD1222 vaccination. The origin of the receptors is an adult in good health.

This sequence joins TRBV3-1 (or the pseudogene TRBV3-2) and TRBJ2-1; D gene uncertain. V gave up 1 base and J gave up 3 bases, with 16 bases separating them. There are 17 residues in the CDR3. From germline, CDR1 is LGHDT and CDR2 YNNKEL (reference sequence). The CDR3 reads CASSQVPQPLYYNEQFF. DNA of the CDR3: TGTGCCAGCAGCCAAGTCCCCCAGCCCCTCTACTACAATGAGCAGTTCTTC.

There are a few counts of this clone. The V call is TRBV12-3 or TRBV12-4, the J call TRBJ1-5; unclear D gene. The CDR3 has 13 amino acids. Trimming took off 3 bases at V and 6 bases at J, with 9 bases between the two ends. CDR3: CASSFQAGQPQHF. CDR3 nucleotide sequence: TGTGCCAGCAGTTTCCAGGCAGGTCAGCCCCAGCATTTT.

This chain uses TRBV5-1 with TRBJ2-2; 8 bases are a match to TRBD1. The CDR3 runs to 15 residues. Trimming cost V 3 bases and J 5 bases; bases outside gene matches: 6. Germline-derived CDR1 and CDR2 are SGHRS and YFSETQ. The CDR3 sequence is CASSSNRGVTGELFF. As DNA, the CDR3 is TGCGCCAGCAGCTCCAACAGGGGGGTGACCGGGGAGCTGTTTTTT.

The chain has TRBV5-5 and TRBJ1-3; D might be TRBD1 (5 bases). Trimming stripped 0 bases from V and 0 bases from J, with 16 bases between. The CDR3 loop spans 18 amino acids. Germline CDR1 is SGHKS and CDR2 is YYEKEE (reference sequence). Here the CDR3 reads CASSLAVGQGFSGNTIYF. The CDR3 bases are TGTGCCAGCAGCTTGGCCGTAGGACAAGGGTTCTCTGGAAACACCATATATTTT. The full variable domain, its missing parts supplied by reference TRBV5-5 and TRBJ1-3, is DAGVTQSPTHLIKTRGQQVTLRCSPISGHKSVSWYQQVLGQGPQFIFQYYEKEERGRGNFPDRFSARQFPNYSSELNVNALLLGDSALYLCASSLAVGQGFSGNTIYFGEGSWLTVV.

V usage is TRBV6-5 and J usage is TRBJ1-1; D gene uncertain. CDR1 and CDR2 (germline): MNHEY, SVGAGI. CDR3 size: 14 residues. Trimming pared 6 bases from V and 1 base from J, leaving 12 bases between. Here the CDR3 DNA reads TGTGCCAGCAGCCCGCTAGATAAGAACACTGAAGCTTTCTTT. Translating gives CASSPLDKNTEAFF.

The chain combines TRBV4-1 with TRBJ1-1; 7 nucleotides align to TRBD1. CDR3 length: 18 amino acids. Germline CDR1 MGHRA, CDR2 YSYEKL. J gave up 2 bases and V 3 bases, and 15 bases lay outside the gene matches. CDR3 sequence: CASSQGLEERGPNTEAFF. CDR3 nucleotides: TGCGCCAGCAGCCAGGGTCTCGAAGAGAGGGGGCCAAACACTGAAGCTTTCTTT.

The chain recombines TRBV19 with TRBJ2-7; TRBD1 is a possible D gene (5 bases). CDR1 and CDR2 (germline): LNHDA, SQIVND (reference sequence). The CDR3 sequence is 14 residues long. Trimming removed 1 base at V and 6 bases at J, with 13 bases between. CDR3 nucleotides: TGTGCCAGTAGTATAGGAAACAGGAATTTCGAGCAGTACTTC. This translates into CASSIGNRNFEQYF.

This rearrangement joins TRBV4-3 to TRBJ2-7; D gene ambiguous. CDR3 length: 14 residues. Germline V gene sequence: CDR1 LGHNA, CDR2 YSLEER. The germline V and J ends were trimmed by 2 bases and 1 base, with 9 bases remaining between them. The CDR3 DNA reads as TGCGCCAGCAGCCAATCCCGGTTTTCCTACGAGCAGTACTTC. This gives the protein CASSQSRFSYEQYF.

The chain uses TRBV19 and TRBJ1-5, with D possibly TRBD1 on 5 matching bases. Trimming shortened V by 3 bases and J by 2 bases, and 11 bases separated the two germline ends. Germline V gene lookup returns CDR1 LNHDA and CDR2 SQIVND (reference sequence). This CDR3 is built from 15 residues. The CDR3 sequence: CASSMRGLGNQPQHF. In DNA form, the CDR3 reads TGTGCCAGTAGTATGAGGGGTCTTGGCAATCAGCCCCAGCATTTT.

This chain links TRBV5-1 with TRBJ2-3; no definite D call. The CDR3 length is 14 residues. Germline loops: CDR1 SGHRS, CDR2 YFSETQ. V lost 0 bases and J lost 0, with 5 bases in between. The CDR3 sequence: CASSLDGSTDTQYF. The DNA for the CDR3 is TGCGCCAGCAGCTTGGATGGAAGCACAGATACGCAGTATTTT.

The chain's CDR3 is CASSPLGGGYEQYF. Written as DNA, the CDR3 is TGTGCCAGCAGCCCCCTAGGGGGGGGCTACGAGCAGTACTTC. The chain has TRBV7-9 and TRBJ2-7, with D possibly being TRBD2 (7 bases). Trimming pared 5 bases from V and 3 bases from J, leaving 14 bases between. The length of the CDR3 is 14 residues. The germline V gene has CDR1 SEHNR and CDR2 FQNEAQ (reference sequence). The entire variable domain, with the rest obtained from reference TRBV7-9 and TRBJ2-7, is as follows: DTGVSQNPRHKITKRGQNVTFRCDPISEHNRLYWYRQTLGQGPEFLTYFQNEAQLEKSRLLSDRFSAERPKGSFSTLEIQRTEQGDSAMYLCASSPLGGGYEQYFGPGTRLTVT.

This chain uses TRBV5-5 with TRBJ1-6, with D perhaps matching TRBD1 (6 bases). V shed 4 bases and J shed 3 bases, with 17 bases lying between them. The CDR3 sequence is 17 residues long. Germline assignment: CDR1 SGHKS and CDR2 YYEKEE (reference sequence). The CDR3 DNA follows: TGTGCCAGCAGCCCGGGGGTCAGGGGAGGCTATAATTCACCCCTCCACTTT. Translating it yields CASSPGVRGGYNSPLHF.

V is TRBV7-9 and J is TRBJ2-7; no reliable D call. Germline V gene data show CDR1 as SEHNR and CDR2 as FQNEAQ (reference sequence). The CDR3 has 14 residues. Trimming cost V 2 bases and J 5 bases, with 13 bases left between them. CDR3 sequence: CASSLSAGVNEQYF. As DNA, the CDR3 is TGTGCCAGCAGCTTATCAGCTGGTGTGAACGAGCAGTACTTC.

The chain uses TRBV7-9 and TRBJ1-2; possible D gene TRBD1, 6 bases. V was cut by 7 bases and J by 5 bases, with 23 bases left in between. The CDR3 is 16 amino acids. Germline CDR1 and CDR2: SEHNR and FQNEAQ (reference sequence). The CDR3: CASTPGRGGSFYGYTF. The DNA for the CDR3 is TGTGCCAGCACCCCGGGAAGGGGGGGCTCATTTTATGGCTACACCTTC. Full variable domain (rest looked up from reference TRBV7-9 and TRBJ1-2): DTGVSQNPRHKITKRGQNVTFRCDPISEHNRLYWYRQTLGQGPEFLTYFQNEAQLEKSRLLSDRFSAERPKGSFSTLEIQRTEQGDSAMYLCASTPGRGGSFYGYTFGSGTRLTVV.

This chain links TRBV6-2 or TRBV6-3 with TRBJ2-7, with D tentatively TRBD1 or TRBD2 (5 bases each). The ends were cut back, 6 bases at V and 0 bases at J, with 12 bases in the middle. The CDR3 contains 14 residues. CDR1 is MNHEY, CDR2 SVGEGT, per germline. CDR3 sequence: CASSPGTVSYEQYF. For the CDR3, the DNA is TGTGCCAGCAGCCCCGGGACGGTCTCCTACGAGCAGTACTTC.

J is TRBJ1-2 and V is TRBV13; D gene ambiguous. Germline values: CDR1 PRHDT, CDR2 FYEKMQ (reference sequence). Trimming removed 0 bases at V and 7 bases at J, with 18 bases between. The CDR3 consists of 16 residues. As DNA, the CDR3 is TGTGCCAGCAGCTTAGGCTTACGCACCAGTTCAGTTGGCTACACCTTC. This gives the protein CASSLGLRTSSVGYTF. Drawing the rest from reference TRBV13 and TRBJ1-2, the complete variable domain is AAGVIQSPRHLIKEKRETATLKCYPIPRHDTVYWYQQGPGQDPQFLISFYEKMQSDKGSIPDRFSAQQFSDYHSELNMSSLELGDSALYFCASSLGLRTSSVGYTFGSGTRLTVV.

The sample holds one count of this clone. The chain employs TRBV4-3 and TRBJ1-4, with 7 bases that match TRBD1. The trim removed 6 bases at V and 8 bases at J, leaving 12 bases unmatched. The CDR3 loop spans 15 amino acids. Germline assignment: CDR1 LGHNA and CDR2 YSLEER. The CDR3 reads CASSSPGRGQEKLFF. In DNA form, the CDR3 reads TGCGCCAGCAGTTCACCGGGAAGGGGGCAGGAAAAACTGTTTTTT.

The rearrangement links TRBV4-3 to TRBJ2-7, with TRBD1 matching 10 bases. This CDR3 is 17 amino acids long. Per germline, CDR1 LGHNA and CDR2 YSLEER. J lost 4 bases, V lost 6 bases, and 15 bases had no gene match. CDR3 nucleotide sequence: TGCGCCAGCAGTCGCGAGGCATCCGGGACAGGGGTGTACGAGCAGTACTTC. Translated, it gives CASSREASGTGVYEQYF.

V gene TRBV5-4 combines with J gene TRBJ2-3, with D uncertain. The CDR3 loop spans 13 amino acids. Germline CDR1 and CDR2: SGHNT and YYREEE (reference sequence). V lost 10 bases to trimming and J lost 1 base, with 13 bases between them. The CDR3 region is CAALHHGTDTQYF. The CDR3 DNA is TGTGCCGCGCTACACCACGGCACAGATACGCAGTATTTT. The full variable domain, completed using reference TRBV5-4 and TRBJ2-3, is ETGVTQSPTHLIKTRGQQVTLRCSSQSGHNTVSWYQQALGQGPQFIFQYYREEENGRGNFPPRFSGLQFPNYSSELNVNALELDDSALYLCAALHHGTDTQYFGPGTRLTVL.

This clone was counted only a few times. The chain recombines TRBV12-3 or TRBV12-4 with TRBJ1-6, with TRBD1 as a possible D gene (5 bases). The CDR3 has 13 amino acids. Trimming cost V 4 bases and J 10 bases, with 11 bases left between them. The CDR3 here is CASSYQGGSPLHF. The CDR3, as DNA: TGTGCCAGCAGTTACCAGGGAGGCTCACCCCTCCACTTT.